Listed here are 2 T cell receptor beta chains from one sample, sequenced in a study of blood T cell repertoires in COVID-19 (dated by TCRdb to about 2020). Library preparation employed the immunoSEQ multiplex PCR assay. TCRdb stores this immuneACCESS table with in-frame sequences only. Part of the clones is absent; in the studies checked, under half of the shortfall reflects unresolved V genes, and no reason is known for the rest. This sample is represented by under 250,000 clones; 89% of them were singletons. The ten largest clones add up to 4% to 5.5% of the sample. Sequences were obtained from peripheral blood. These TCRs come from a woman in her thirties or forties with acute or convalescent COVID-19.

V usage is TRBV9 and J usage is TRBJ2-1; tentatively, D is TRBD2 (7 bases). V was cut by 0 bases and J by 6 bases, with 16 bases left in between. The CDR3 has 16 residues. Germline V gene sequence: CDR1 SGDLS, CDR2 YYNGEE. This chain's CDR3 is CASSVGGLAVGNEQFF. The CDR3 nucleotides read TGTGCCAGCAGCGTAGGGGGGCTAGCGGTGGGCAATGAGCAGTTCTTC.

CDR3 coding DNA: TGTGCCAGCAGCCACGAGGGGACAGGGTACCCCTACAATGAGCAGTTCTTC. This encodes CASSHEGTGYPYNEQFF. The V and J genes are TRBV3-1 (or the pseudogene TRBV3-2) and TRBJ2-1, with TRBD1 matching over 9 bases. J lost 2 bases, V lost 3 bases, and 8 bases had no gene match. The CDR3 covers 17 residues. CDR1 and CDR2 (germline): LGHDT, YNNKEL (reference sequence).